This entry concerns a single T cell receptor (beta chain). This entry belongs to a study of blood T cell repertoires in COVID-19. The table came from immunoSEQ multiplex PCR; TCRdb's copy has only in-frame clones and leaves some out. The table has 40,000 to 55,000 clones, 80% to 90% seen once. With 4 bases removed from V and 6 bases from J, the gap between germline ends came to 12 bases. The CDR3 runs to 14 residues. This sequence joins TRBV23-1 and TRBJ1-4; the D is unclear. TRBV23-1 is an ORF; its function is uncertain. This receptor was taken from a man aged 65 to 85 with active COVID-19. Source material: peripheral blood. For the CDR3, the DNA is TGCGCCAGCAGTCCGAACAATCGCCATGAAAAACTGTTTTTT. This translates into CASSPNNRHEKLFF.